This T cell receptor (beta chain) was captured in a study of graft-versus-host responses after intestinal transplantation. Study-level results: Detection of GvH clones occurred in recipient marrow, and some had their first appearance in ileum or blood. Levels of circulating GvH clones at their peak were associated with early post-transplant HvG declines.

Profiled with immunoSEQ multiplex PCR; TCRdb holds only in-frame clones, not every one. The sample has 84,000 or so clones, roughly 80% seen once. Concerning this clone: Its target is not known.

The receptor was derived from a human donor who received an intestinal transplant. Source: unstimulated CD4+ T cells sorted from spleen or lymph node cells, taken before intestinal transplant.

CDR3 residues: CASSPISHTEAFF. The CDR3 region has the DNA TGTGCCAGCTCACCAATATCCCACACTGAAGCTTTCTTT. The V call is TRBV18, the J call TRBJ1-1; unclear D gene. The V end lost 2 bases, the J end lost 3 bases, and 7 bases lay between the germline ends. Germline V gene data show CDR1 as KGHSH and CDR2 as LQKENI. The CDR3 loop spans 13 amino acids. The entire variable domain, with the rest obtained from reference TRBV18 and TRBJ1-1, is as follows: NAGVMQNPRHLVRRRGQEARLRCSPMKGHSHVYWYRQLPEEGLKFMVYLQKENIIDESGMPKERFSAEFPKEGPSILRIQQVVRGDSAAYFCASSPISHTEAFFGQGTRLTVV.